The following is a T cell receptor (beta chain) sequence with its context. Produced via immunoSEQ multiplex PCR; TCRdb's table is partial and in-frame only. The sample has more than 130,000 clones, 80% to 90% seen once. The sample belongs to a study of blood T cell repertoires in COVID-19. The germline V gene has CDR1 LGHNA and CDR2 YSLEER. Trimming removed 4 bases at V and 5 bases at J, with 7 bases between. This CDR3 is 12 amino acids long. The sequenced material came from peripheral blood. The rearrangement uses TRBV4-3 and TRBJ2-3, with a possible D match to TRBD1 (5 bases). The clonotype originates from a woman between 40 and 50 years old with acute or convalescent COVID-19. CDR3 sequence (DNA): TGCGCCAGCAGCCTCCAGGGAGATACGCAGTATTTT. Protein sequence: CASSLQGDTQYF.